One and the same sample provided the 22 T cell receptor beta chains below, sequenced in a study of blood T cells in healthy people across ages. Using a J-beta primer mix together with a sample-barcoded 5' primer, a second PCR was run for roughly 7 to 11 cycles. TCRdb processed the 5' RACE reads anew with MiXCR; each CDR3 protein has one entry. The table shows 540,000 or so distinct CDR3 sequences, with roughly 48% occurring only once. The sequenced sample consisted of blood. The source of these receptors is a man older than 75 in good health.

The rearrangement joins TRBV9 to TRBJ2-5; D may be TRBD1 (5 bases). The CDR3 sequence is 15 residues long. Trimming took off 3 bases at V and 1 base at J, with 13 bases between the two ends. Germline CDR1 reads SGDLS; CDR2 reads YYNGEE. The DNA of the CDR3 is TGTGCCAGCAGCGGGGGCCTCCTAGGCCAAGAGACCCAGTACTTC. Protein: CASSGGLLGQETQYF.

The V gene is TRBV21-1, the J gene TRBJ2-5. TRBV21-1 is a listed pseudogene. CDR3 length: 12 residues. In DNA form, the CDR3 reads TGTGCCACTCACAGGGTACTAGAGACCCAGTACTTC. As protein: CATHRVLETQYF.

This clonotype was seen only a few times. The J gene is TRBJ1-2, the V gene TRBV5-1; D is possibly TRBD1 (5 bases). CDR1 and CDR2 from the germline V gene are SGHRS and YFSETQ. This CDR3 has 12 residues. Trimming took off 4 bases at V and 8 bases at J, with 12 bases between the two ends. CDR3: CASSEGQRGYTF. DNA of the CDR3: TGCGCCAGCAGCGAAGGACAAAGAGGCTACACCTTC.

The CDR3 loop is CASKTGRAGNEQFF. The CDR3 region has the DNA TGTGCCAGCAAGACCGGGAGGGCAGGGAATGAGCAGTTCTTC. The rearrangement joins TRBV2 to TRBJ2-1; 8 positions agree with TRBD2. Germline CDR1 is SNHLY and CDR2 is FYNNEI. With 7 bases clipped from V and 7 bases from J, the junction kept 9 bases outside the gene matches. The CDR3 extends over 14 amino acids.

This clonotype was picked up many times. The chain couples TRBV15 to TRBJ2-6, with D tentatively TRBD2 (6 bases). Trimming left V 6 bases short and J 0 bases short, with 15 bases between. The CDR3 is 17 residues long. Per the germline V gene, CDR1 is LNHNV and CDR2 is YYDKDF (reference sequence). CDR3 amino acids: CATRVDGLSSGANVLTF. CDR3 in DNA: TGTGCCACCAGAGTTGACGGACTAAGCTCTGGGGCCAACGTCCTGACTTTC.

This clonotype was found a few times. The rearrangement joins TRBV7-2 to TRBJ2-7; no firm D call. Germline V gene data show CDR1 as SGHTA and CDR2 as FQGNSA. Trimming left V 2 bases short and J 4 bases short, with 9 bases between. The CDR3 is made up of 13 amino acids. DNA for the CDR3: TGTGCCAGCAGCTTAAGTCTGCCATACGAGCAGTACTTC. It specifies CASSLSLPYEQYF.

The chain joins TRBV20-1 to TRBJ2-1; 7 nucleotides line up with TRBD2. V shed 6 bases, J shed 9 bases, and the junction held 14 bases outside the gene matches. CDR3 length: 14 amino acids. CDR1 and CDR2 (germline): DFQATT, SNEGSKA (reference sequence). Here the CDR3 reads CSAHAGTNFREQFF. CDR3 nucleotides: TGCAGTGCCCACGCCGGGACTAACTTCCGTGAGCAGTTCTTC.

V usage is TRBV5-1 and J usage is TRBJ2-1; D remains ambiguous. Germline CDR1 and CDR2: SGHRS and YFSETQ. CDR3 length: 14 residues. Trimming stripped 1 base from V and 9 bases from J, with 14 bases between. CDR3 coding DNA: TGCGCCAGCAGCTTGCCAGCCCCTATGGGTGAGCAGTTCTTC. Translating gives CASSLPAPMGEQFF. Based on the CDR3 plus reference TRBV5-1 and TRBJ2-1, the full variable domain is KAGVTQTPRYLIKTRGQQVTLSCSPISGHRSVSWYQQTPGQGLQFLFEYFSETQRNKGNFPGRFSGRQFSNSRSEMNVSTLELGDSALYLCASSLPAPMGEQFFGPGTRLTVL.

V gene TRBV15 combines with J gene TRBJ1-1, with a possible D match to TRBD1 (6 bases). Trimming stripped 3 bases from V and 4 bases from J, with 15 bases between. This CDR3 has 15 residues. Germline V gene data show CDR1 as LNHNV and CDR2 as YYDKDF (reference sequence). The CDR3 sequence: CATSSRDVQGTEAFF. CDR3 coding DNA: TGTGCCACCAGCAGCCGCGACGTACAGGGCACTGAAGCTTTCTTT.

The V gene is TRBV11-1, the J gene TRBJ2-4, with 8 nucleotides matching TRBD1. The CDR3 covers 15 residues. V was pared by 2 bases and J by 8 bases, with 8 bases of the junction left unmatched. Germline V gives CDR1 SGHAT, CDR2 FQDESV (reference sequence). As DNA, the CDR3 is TGTGCCAGCAGCTTAATTTCAGGGGGCGCGTACATTCAGTACTTC. Translation: CASSLISGGAYIQYF.

The chain links TRBV27 to TRBJ2-3; a weak D match, TRBD1 (6 bases). CDR1 and CDR2 (germline): MNHEY, SMNVEV (reference sequence). CDR3 size: 16 residues. The V end lost 10 bases, the J end lost 2 bases, and 22 bases lay between the germline ends. CDR3 coding DNA: TGTGCCAACAGCCATGGGGGCCCAGCGACCACAGATACGCAGTATTTT. This encodes CANSHGGPATTDTQYF.

The rearrangement uses TRBV3-1 and TRBJ2-5; no reliable D call. V was shortened by 0 bases and J by 13 bases, with 12 bases between the two germline ends. This CDR3 region has 12 residues. Per germline, CDR1 LGHDT and CDR2 YNNKEL (reference sequence). CDR3 nucleotides: TGTGCCAGCAGCCAAGATAATACGCGTGCGTACTTC. This sequence encodes CASSQDNTRAYF.

The genes are TRBV7-9 and TRBJ1-1; D uncertain. The V end lost 4 bases, the J end lost 0 bases, and 15 bases lay between the germline ends. Germline V gene sequence: CDR1 SEHNR, CDR2 FQNEAQ (reference sequence). The CDR3 is 16 residues long. In nucleotides, the CDR3 is TGTGCCAGCAGCTCCGGGCAGGTCTCCATGAACACTGAAGCTTTCTTT. Protein sequence: CASSSGQVSMNTEAFF.

This clonotype has just a few counts. The gene calls are TRBV5-1 and TRBJ2-6; D is undetermined. V was clipped by 3 bases and J by 0 bases, with 13 bases between them. Germline V CDR1 and CDR2: SGHRS, YFSETQ. This CDR3 spans 17 amino acids. The CDR3 DNA follows: TGCGCCAGCAGCTACGGACGACGGAGCTCTGGGGCCAACGTCCTGACTTTC. Its protein is CASSYGRRSSGANVLTF.

In this sample, this clonotype turned up many times. The chain has TRBV6-6 and TRBJ2-3; 7 bases agree with TRBD1. Germline trimming cut 6 bases from V and 1 base from J; bases unmatched to any gene: 4. This CDR3 has 14 amino acids. From germline, CDR1 is MNHNY and CDR2 SVGAGI (reference sequence). The CDR3 nucleotides are TGTGCCAGCAGGTCCGGGACAGGCACAGATACGCAGTATTTT. This codes for CASRSGTGTDTQYF.

This clonotype was counted between two and nine times. The chain employs TRBV3-1 and TRBJ1-2, with D maybe TRBD1 (5 bases). The germline V gene encodes CDR1 LGHDT and CDR2 YNNKEL (reference sequence). CDR3 length: 12 amino acids. V was cut by 2 bases and J by 6 bases, with 7 bases left in between. The CDR3 sequence: CASSQWGDGYTF. DNA of the CDR3: TGTGCCAGCAGCCAATGGGGGGATGGCTACACCTTC.

The chain uses TRBV15 and TRBJ2-4; TRBD2 is a possible D gene (7 bases). The CDR3 has 15 residues. V lost 0 bases and J 9 bases, leaving 15 bases between the germline ends. Per germline, CDR1 LNHNV and CDR2 YYDKDF (reference sequence). In DNA form, the CDR3 reads TGTGCCACCAGCAGAGATCGTGGGGGGGCCCTCATTCAGTACTTC. This codes for CATSRDRGGALIQYF.

The chain uses TRBV20-1 and TRBJ2-1; D might be TRBD1 (5 bases). The CDR3 sequence is 17 residues long. Between the trimmed V and J ends, which lost 1 base and 8 bases, there was a span of 24 bases. CDR1 is DFQATT and CDR2 is SNEGSKA in the germline V gene (reference sequence). Written as DNA, the CDR3 is TGCAGTGCTAGAGTCGGATTACCACAAGGGGTTGGCGATGAGCAGTTCTTC. As protein: CSARVGLPQGVGDEQFF.

V usage is TRBV7-2 and J usage is TRBJ2-1; D gene ambiguous. The germline gives CDR1 SGHTA, CDR2 FQGNSA. Trimming shortened V by 6 bases and J by 6 bases, and 9 bases separated the two germline ends. This CDR3 is built from 12 residues. The DNA of the CDR3 is TGTGCCAGCAGTTTGGTCCGCAATGAGCAGTTCTTC. It specifies CASSLVRNEQFF.

This clonotype was found a few times. The chain is built from TRBV11-2 and TRBJ2-1, with unresolved D. The V end lost 2 bases, the J end lost 4 bases, and 6 bases lay between the germline ends. The germline gives CDR1 SGHAT, CDR2 FQNNGV. This CDR3 has 13 residues. CDR3 in amino acids: CASSLSTYNEQFF. The CDR3 nucleotides read TGTGCCAGCAGCTTATCTACTTACAATGAGCAGTTCTTC.

The J gene is TRBJ1-5, the V gene TRBV27, with D possibly matching TRBD1 (5 bases). Germline CDR1 MNHEY, CDR2 SMNVEV (reference sequence). This CDR3 comprises 15 residues. V was pared by 2 bases and J by 2 bases, with 10 bases between. In DNA, the CDR3 is TGTGCCAGCAGTTTACAGGGTCGGGGCAATCAGCCCCAGCATTTT. Translating gives CASSLQGRGNQPQHF.

The chain is built from TRBV7-2 and TRBJ2-1; TRBD2 aligns across 7 bases. J was trimmed by 7 bases and V by 1 base; bases with no gene match: 7. The germline gives CDR1 SGHTA, CDR2 FQGNSA. The CDR3 length is 15 residues. CDR3 nucleotide sequence: TGTGCCAGCAGCTTAGTTTTGGGGGGGGGAAATGAGCAGTTCTTC. This encodes CASSLVLGGGNEQFF.